Below are 14 T cell receptor beta chains sequenced from a single sample in a study of blood T cell repertoires in COVID-19. Assay: immunoSEQ multiplex PCR; the TCRdb copy retains only in-frame clones and omits some. The table has hundreds of thousands of clones, approximately 80% seen once. The sample comprised PBMCs or T cells enriched from blood (not recorded which). These receptors all come from a woman aged 40-49 years with acute COVID-19.

The chain combines TRBV6-5 with TRBJ1-2; TRBD1 matches at 10 bases. J lost 2 bases, V lost 8 bases, and 5 bases had no gene match. The CDR3 spans 14 residues. Germline-derived CDR1 and CDR2 are MNHEY and SVGAGI. The CDR3 DNA sequence: TGTGCCAGCGGTCAGACAGGGGGCAACTATGGCTACACCTTC. It encodes CASGQTGGNYGYTF.

This sequence joins TRBV15 and TRBJ2-7; D gene unclear. The CDR3 has 11 amino acids. The V gene lost 0 bases and the J gene lost 6 bases, with 3 bases spanning the gap. The germline gives CDR1 LNHNV, CDR2 YYDKDF (reference sequence). The CDR3 DNA reads TGTGCCACCAGCAGAGATCTCGAGCAGTACTTC. Protein sequence: CATSRDLEQYF. Filled out from reference TRBV15 and TRBJ2-7, the complete variable domain reads DAMVIQNPRYQVTQFGKPVTLSCSQTLNHNVMYWYQQKSSQAPKLLFHYYDKDFNNEADTPDNFQSRRPNTSFCFLDIRSPGLGDTAMYLCATSRDLEQYFGPGTRLTVT.

The chain uses TRBV27 and TRBJ2-1, with 15 nucleotides matching TRBD2. The CDR3 has 15 residues. Germline assignment: CDR1 MNHEY and CDR2 SMNVEV (reference sequence). V gave up 4 bases and J gave up 9 bases; unmatched junction bases: 4. CDR3 in amino acids: CASSSGLAGGSEQFF. DNA of the CDR3: TGTGCCAGCAGTTCGGGACTAGCGGGAGGATCTGAGCAGTTCTTC.

The chain has TRBV4-1 and TRBJ1-5; D is ambiguous. V shed 5 bases and J shed 7 bases, with 18 bases lying between them. Germline assignment: CDR1 MGHRA and CDR2 YSYEKL. The CDR3 totals 15 residues. CDR3 nucleotides: TGCGCCAGCAGCTTACAAGAGAGCGGTTGGCAGCCCCAGCATTTT. Residues: CASSLQESGWQPQHF.

The chain employs TRBV3-1 (or the pseudogene TRBV3-2) and TRBJ2-1, with D unresolved. V gave up 3 bases and J gave up 5 bases, with 14 bases separating them. The CDR3 is made up of 15 amino acids. CDR1 is LGHDT and CDR2 is YNNKEL in the germline V gene (reference sequence). The CDR3 loop reads CASSQSPLSHNEQFF. DNA for the CDR3: TGTGCCAGCAGCCAGAGCCCCCTAAGCCACAATGAGCAGTTCTTC.

The gene calls are TRBV3-1 (or the pseudogene TRBV3-2) and TRBJ1-2; D unclear. The CDR3 has 14 amino acids. The V gene lost 0 bases and the J gene lost 8 bases, with 13 bases spanning the gap. Looked up from germline, CDR1 is LGHDT and CDR2 is YNNKEL (reference sequence). The CDR3 sequence: CASSQDAGVHGYTF. Written as DNA, the CDR3 is TGTGCCAGCAGCCAAGATGCGGGTGTGCACGGCTACACCTTC.

This clone was picked up a small number of times. The J gene is TRBJ1-5, the V gene TRBV28, with 11 bases aligning to TRBD1. V gave up 6 bases and J gave up 6 bases; unmatched junction bases: 4. Germline V lookup: CDR1 MDHEN, CDR2 SYDVKM. CDR3 length: 14 residues. The CDR3 sequence: CASRWDRGVQPQHF. DNA of the CDR3: TGTGCCAGCAGATGGGACAGGGGGGTTCAGCCCCAGCATTTT.

The V call is TRBV18, the J call TRBJ2-7, with TRBD1 matching over 8 bases. This CDR3 contains 15 residues. Germline CDR1 KGHSH, CDR2 LQKENI. Unmatched junction bases numbered 12, after V lost 6 bases and J lost 5 bases. CDR3 loop: CASSRLGQVGNEQYF. As DNA, the CDR3 is TGTGCCAGCTCCCGCCTGGGACAGGTCGGGAACGAGCAGTACTTC. The full variable domain, completed using reference TRBV18 and TRBJ2-7, is NAGVMQNPRHLVRRRGQEARLRCSPMKGHSHVYWYRQLPEEGLKFMVYLQKENIIDESGMPKERFSAEFPKEGPSILRIQQVVRGDSAAYFCASSRLGQVGNEQYFGPGTRLTVT.

The gene calls are TRBV9 and TRBJ2-6, with D hard to call. Germline V gene lookup returns CDR1 SGDLS and CDR2 YYNGEE. V lost 0 bases and J 0 bases, leaving 7 bases between the germline ends. The CDR3 extends over 16 amino acids. The CDR3 is CASSVGLNSGANVLTF. The CDR3 DNA reads as TGTGCCAGCAGCGTAGGTCTAAACTCTGGGGCCAACGTCCTGACTTTC.

This rearrangement joins TRBV13 to TRBJ1-6; 8 bases map to TRBD1. Germline V gives CDR1 PRHDT, CDR2 FYEKMQ (reference sequence). Losses at the gene ends were 0 bases for V and 5 bases for J; bases not matched to a gene: 9. The CDR3 runs 18 residues. Written as DNA, the CDR3 is TGTGCCAGCAGCTTAGGCGGCGGACAGGGTAGAGATAATTCACCCCTCCACTTT. The encoded protein is CASSLGGGQGRDNSPLHF.

The V gene is TRBV7-9, the J gene TRBJ2-1; D is unclear. V was trimmed by 2 bases and J by 6 bases, leaving 11 bases between them. Germline-derived CDR1 and CDR2 are SEHNR and FQNEAQ (reference sequence). The CDR3 sequence is 14 residues long. In nucleotides, the CDR3 is TGTGCCAGCAGCTTATCCCGCAGAATCAATGAGCAGTTCTTC. It yields the protein CASSLSRRINEQFF.

The CDR3, as DNA: TGTGCCAGCAGCTTAGGTTTCGCTAGCGGGGGATGGGGCACAGATACGCAGTATTTT. Amino acids: CASSLGFASGGWGTDTQYF. This chain connects TRBV7-2 to TRBJ2-3, with 10 bases identical to TRBD2. V lost 1 base to trimming and J lost 1 base; unmatched junction nucleotides: 11. Germline V lookup: CDR1 SGHTA, CDR2 FQGNSA. This CDR3 has 19 amino acids.

J is TRBJ1-4 and V is TRBV5-4; D is ambiguous. This CDR3 is 15 amino acids long. Trimming took off 0 bases at V and 8 bases at J, with 14 bases between the two ends. The V gene's germline CDR1 is SGHNT and CDR2 YYREEE (reference sequence). The CDR3: CASSLGPRGAEKLFF. The DNA of the CDR3 is TGTGCCAGCAGCTTGGGGCCCCGGGGAGCGGAAAAACTGTTTTTT.

The chain couples TRBV11-2 to TRBJ1-2; 7 nucleotides agree with TRBD1. The CDR3 contains 14 residues. The J segment lost 4 bases and the V segment lost 0 bases, leaving 2 bases of the junction unmatched. Germline V gene sequence: CDR1 SGHAT, CDR2 FQNNGV. CDR3 protein: CASSLEQGSYGYTF. The DNA for the CDR3 is TGTGCCAGCAGCTTAGAACAGGGGTCCTATGGCTACACCTTC.